The 13 T cell receptor beta chains listed next were all sequenced from one sample in a study of T cells after posttransplantation cyclophosphamide. Here immunoSEQ multiplex PCR was the method, and the copy in TCRdb shows in-frame clones only, minus some. The sample consists of a few hundred clones, approximately 86% of them appearing once. Material: CD8+ T cells sorted from bone marrow. The receptors here all came from a man aged 50-59 years.

This clone was picked up one time. The rearrangement links TRBV27 to TRBJ1-6; maybe TRBD1 (5 bases). This CDR3 has 14 residues. Trimming cost V 1 base and J 10 bases, with 11 bases left between them. The germline V gene has CDR1 MNHEY and CDR2 SMNVEV (reference sequence). As DNA, the CDR3 is TGTGCCAGCAGTTTATTCTCCGGGGGGTCACCCCTCCACTTT. Its translation is CASSLFSGGSPLHF.

Written as DNA, the CDR3 is TGTGCCAGCCGTACTGCACGCAATGAGCAGTTCTTC. Its protein is CASRTARNEQFF. V and J are TRBV27 and TRBJ2-1; no reliable D call. The CDR3 consists of 12 residues. Trimming took off 8 bases at V and 6 bases at J, with 11 bases between the two ends. Germline V gene sequence: CDR1 MNHEY, CDR2 SMNVEV (reference sequence).

The chain joins TRBV4-1 to TRBJ1-1; no firm D call. The CDR3 length is 17 residues. Germline lookup yields CDR1 MGHRA and CDR2 YSYEKL. Between the trimmed V and J ends, which lost 2 bases and 0 bases, there was a span of 16 bases. Written as DNA, the CDR3 is TGCGCCAGCAGCCAACAGCTGCGTGGCAGGATGAACACTGAAGCTTTCTTT. Protein sequence: CASSQQLRGRMNTEAFF.

The CDR3 DNA reads as TGTGCCAGCAGTTACCGCCGAGGTCTCAGCACCGGGGAGCTGTTTTTT. Protein sequence: CASSYRRGLSTGELFF. The chain links TRBV6-5 to TRBJ2-2; D unresolved. Looked up from germline, CDR1 is MNHEY and CDR2 is SVGAGI. The CDR3 sequence is 16 residues long. Deletions cut 2 bases from V and 4 bases from J, with 14 bases between.

The genes are TRBV7-2 and TRBJ2-1; 8 bases fit TRBD2. After removal of 6 bases from V and 11 bases from J, the junction contained 6 bases not matched to a gene. Germline CDR1 and CDR2: SGHTA and FQGNSA. This CDR3 has 12 amino acids. In nucleotides, the CDR3 is TGTGCCAGCAGTCGGACTAGCCCAAAGCAGTTCTTC. This codes for CASSRTSPKQFF.

The table lists this clone with a few counts. V is TRBV6-5 and J is TRBJ2-5; TRBD2 matches at 12 bases. Germline values: CDR1 MNHEY, CDR2 SVGAGI. The CDR3 consists of 16 residues. Unmatched junction bases numbered 3, after V lost 2 bases and J lost 2 bases. DNA for the CDR3: TGTGCCAGCAGTTACAATCTAGCGGGAGGGCAAGAGACCCAGTACTTC. This encodes CASSYNLAGGQETQYF.

V is TRBV7-9 and J is TRBJ2-3; unclear D gene. The germline V gene has CDR1 SEHNR and CDR2 FQNEAQ (reference sequence). Trimming removed 10 bases at V and 3 bases at J, with 11 bases between. This CDR3 spans 12 amino acids. The CDR3 spells CATRPSTDTQYF. The CDR3 DNA reads as TGTGCCACCCGGCCTAGTACAGATACGCAGTATTTT.

The rearrangement joins TRBV7-9 to TRBJ2-5, with D perhaps matching TRBD1 (5 bases). There are 14 residues in the CDR3. CDR1 is SEHNR, CDR2 FQNEAQ, per germline (reference sequence). The ends were cut back, 5 bases at V and 5 bases at J, with 15 bases in the middle. CDR3 DNA: TGTGCCAGCAGCCCCTGGGGCGTCCTCGAGACCCAGTACTTC. Its protein is CASSPWGVLETQYF.

This clone was detected only once. The J gene is TRBJ1-1, the V gene TRBV10-3; tentative D call: TRBD1 (5 bases). Germline CDR1 reads ENHRY; CDR2 reads SYGVKD. The length of the CDR3 is 15 residues. The V gene lost 6 bases and the J gene lost 0 bases, with 14 bases spanning the gap. The CDR3 here is CAISPEGLLNTEAFF. The CDR3 bases are TGTGCCATCAGCCCGGAGGGGTTATTGAACACTGAAGCTTTCTTT.

This sequence joins TRBV27 and TRBJ2-1; perhaps TRBD1 as D (5 bases). This CDR3 has 12 amino acids. Trimming left V 5 bases short and J 12 bases short, with 14 bases between. The germline CDR1 and CDR2 sequences are MNHEY and SMNVEV (reference sequence). The CDR3 DNA reads TGTGCCAGCAGTCTAAGGGGAATCGGGCAGTTCTTC. Translation gives CASSLRGIGQFF.

V is TRBV30 and J is TRBJ2-7; perhaps TRBD1 as D (6 bases). CDR3 size: 15 residues. Trimming removed 7 bases from V and 3 bases from J, with 22 bases in between. In germline, CDR1 is GTSNPN, CDR2 SVGIG (reference sequence). DNA of the CDR3: TGTGCCTTCCAAAGGGGCAGGGGACCCTACTACGAGCAGTACTTC. It encodes CAFQRGRGPYYEQYF.

The chain joins TRBV7-3 to TRBJ2-4; D is uncertain. The CDR3 spans 14 residues. V shed 2 bases and J shed 9 bases, with 14 bases lying between them. Germline V gene data show CDR1 as SGHTA and CDR2 as FQGTGA. The CDR3 spells CASSLGLFPSIQYF. The CDR3 region has the DNA TGTGCCAGCAGCTTAGGGCTATTCCCAAGCATTCAGTACTTC.

The V gene is TRBV28, the J gene TRBJ2-7, with D possibly being TRBD1 (5 bases). The CDR3 is 14 amino acids. The germline V gene has CDR1 MDHEN and CDR2 SYDVKM. The V end was cut by 3 bases, the J end by 1 base, with 10 bases between. CDR3 protein: CASSLTVISYEQYF. In nucleotides, the CDR3 is TGTGCCAGCAGTTTGACAGTGATTTCCTACGAGCAGTACTTC.